The 31 T cell receptor beta chains below all came from one sample that was sequenced in a study of T cells in localized non-small cell lung cancer. The method was immunoSEQ multiplex PCR; TCRdb's version includes in-frame clones alone and lacks a portion of them. The data hold 25,000 to 35,000 clones, with 87% observed a single time. This specimen consisted of peripheral blood, obtained before any cancer treatment. The receptor set was obtained from a male donor aged 60 or over with stage I lung adenocarcinoma.

The rearrangement links TRBV6-5 to TRBJ2-1, with a tentative D call TRBD2 (6 bases). Per germline, CDR1 MNHEY and CDR2 SVGAGI. CDR3 length: 14 residues. Trimming left V 5 bases short and J 6 bases short, with 14 bases between. The CDR3 is CASSRVSRGNEQFF. In DNA form, the CDR3 reads TGTGCCAGCAGTCGGGTCTCGCGGGGCAATGAGCAGTTCTTC.

This clone was counted a few times. J is TRBJ2-3 and V is TRBV2, with unresolved D. This CDR3 region has 13 residues. Germline CDR1 and CDR2: SNHLY and FYNNEI. V lost 6 bases and J lost 1, with 8 bases in between. As DNA, the CDR3 is TGTGCCAGCAGCCTTAGTGGCACAGATACGCAGTATTTT. It yields the protein CASSLSGTDTQYF. Variable domain in full (rest from reference TRBV2 and TRBJ2-3): EPEVTQTPSHQVTQMGQEVILRCVPISNHLYFYWYRQILGQKVEFLVSFYNNEISEKSEIFDDQFSVERPDGSNFTLKIRSTKLEDSAMYFCASSLSGTDTQYFGPGTRLTVL.

The chain recombines TRBV18 with TRBJ2-5; no definite D call. CDR3 length: 13 amino acids. The germline CDR1 and CDR2 sequences are KGHSH and LQKENI. V lost 3 bases, J lost 5 bases, and 10 bases lay in between. The CDR3 DNA reads TGTGCCAGCTCACCCCCTCGGTGGGAGACCCAGTACTTC. The encoded protein is CASSPPRWETQYF.

This chain links TRBV7-6 with TRBJ2-5; D perhaps matches TRBD2 (6 bases). With 1 base removed from V and 4 bases from J, the gap between germline ends came to 13 bases. The CDR3 totals 15 residues. CDR1 and CDR2 from the germline V gene are SGHVS and FNYEAQ. This chain's CDR3 is CASSLGGVTSETQYF. The CDR3 DNA reads as TGTGCCAGCAGCTTAGGCGGGGTTACGTCAGAGACCCAGTACTTC.

V is TRBV5-1 and J is TRBJ2-7; 9 bases agree with TRBD2. This CDR3 region has 15 residues. After removal of 1 base from V and 5 bases from J, the junction contained 7 bases not matched to a gene. Germline V gives CDR1 SGHRS, CDR2 YFSETQ. The CDR3 nucleotides are TGCGCCAGCAGCTTGTCCAGCGGGGGGTTCAACGAGCAGTACTTC. This encodes CASSLSSGGFNEQYF.

The chain uses TRBV6-4 and TRBJ2-2, with 9 bases that match TRBD2. The CDR3 is 17 amino acids. The ends lost 9 bases at V and 3 bases at J; junction bases unmatched: 14. The V gene's germline CDR1 is MRHNA and CDR2 SNTAGT. The CDR3, as DNA: TGTGCCAGTCGTCCGTGGGGCGCGGGGGGGTACACCGGGGAGCTGTTTTTT. Its protein is CASRPWGAGGYTGELFF.

This clone was seen only a few times. V and J are TRBV7-2 and TRBJ2-7; D is unresolved. Trimming removed 5 bases at V and 5 bases at J, with 13 bases between. The CDR3 extends over 13 amino acids. Germline values: CDR1 SGHTA, CDR2 FQGNSA. The CDR3 DNA sequence: TGTGCCAGCAGCCTAACCCTCATCCACGAGCAGTACTTC. Translating it yields CASSLTLIHEQYF.

The V call is TRBV4-3, the J call TRBJ2-3; the match to TRBD2 covers 14 bases. Looked up from germline, CDR1 is LGHNA and CDR2 is YSLEER. The CDR3 runs to 18 residues. V dropped 4 bases and J dropped 2; count of bases not matched to a gene: 8. As DNA, the CDR3 is TGCGCCAGCAGCCCGAGACTAGCGGGGGGGACCTCCACAGATACGCAGTATTTT. It translates to CASSPRLAGGTSTDTQYF.

The V gene is TRBV11-2, the J gene TRBJ2-3; no clear D gene. Trimming took 1 base from V and 1 from J, leaving 9 bases between them. Germline lookup yields CDR1 SGHAT and CDR2 FQNNGV. The CDR3 spans 15 residues. In nucleotides, the CDR3 is TGTGCCAGCAGCTTAGCCCCTGTACGCACAGATACGCAGTATTTT. This translates into CASSLAPVRTDTQYF.

This clone was seen once. Here the CDR3 reads CASSPIEETQYF. In DNA, the CDR3 is TGTGCCAGCAGTCCCATTGAAGAGACCCAGTACTTC. The genes are TRBV6-1 and TRBJ2-5; no firm D call. Trimming pared 5 bases from V and 3 bases from J, leaving 7 bases between. The germline V gene has CDR1 MNHNS and CDR2 SASEGT. The CDR3 sequence is 12 residues long.

This chain links TRBV10-2 with TRBJ2-3, with 11 bases that match TRBD1. The V gene's germline CDR1 is WSHSY and CDR2 SAAADI. This CDR3 spans 15 amino acids. V shed 6 bases and J 5 bases; nucleotides not matched to a gene: 7. CDR3 protein: CASSSLGTGGDTQYF. DNA of the CDR3: TGCGCCAGCAGCTCCCTCGGGACAGGGGGAGATACGCAGTATTTT.

This chain connects TRBV5-1 to TRBJ1-1; possibly TRBD1 for D (6 bases). This CDR3 is built from 15 residues. The germline V and J ends were trimmed by 1 base and 2 bases, with 12 bases remaining between them. Per the germline V gene, CDR1 is SGHRS and CDR2 is YFSETQ. The CDR3 region has the DNA TGCGCCAGCAGCTTGACAACAGGGTCAAACACTGAAGCTTTCTTT. Amino acids: CASSLTTGSNTEAFF.

The rearrangement uses TRBV7-2 and TRBJ1-4; D gene unclear. The CDR3 is made up of 14 amino acids. CDR1 is SGHTA, CDR2 FQGNSA, per germline. Deletions cut 5 bases from V and 8 bases from J, with 15 bases between. CDR3 sequence (DNA): TGTGCCAGCAGCCCGGGCCGGACGGGGGAAAAACTGTTTTTT. It translates to CASSPGRTGEKLFF.

For the CDR3, the DNA is TGTGCCAGCAGCCAAGGACAGGGTGGCCCCGTTTATGGCTACACCTTC. Amino acid sequence: CASSQGQGGPVYGYTF. The J gene is TRBJ1-2, the V gene TRBV4-2, with 7 bases fitting TRBD1. Germline V lookup: CDR1 LGHNA, CDR2 YNFKEQ. The CDR3 has 16 residues. The J segment lost 5 bases and the V segment lost 1 base, leaving 10 bases of the junction unmatched.

This clone has more than one count but fewer than ten. J is TRBJ1-1 and V is TRBV18; no firm D call. This CDR3 contains 13 residues. The V gene's germline CDR1 is KGHSH and CDR2 LQKENI. With 1 base removed from V and 8 bases from J, the gap between germline ends came to 11 bases. CDR3 region: CASSPRQDGEAFF. DNA of the CDR3: TGTGCCAGCTCACCACGCCAGGACGGAGAAGCTTTCTTT.

This chain links TRBV28 with TRBJ2-7; D unclear. Germline V lookup: CDR1 MDHEN, CDR2 SYDVKM. V was shortened by 7 bases and J by 0 bases, with 16 bases between the two germline ends. The CDR3 runs to 15 residues. The CDR3 DNA sequence: TGTGCCAGCAATGCCGGGCCTCCTAGCTCCTACGAGCAGTACTTC. It specifies CASNAGPPSSYEQYF.

With regard to this clone: The junction shows a germline mismatch at one end, possibly a read error. This chain uses TRBV6-5 with TRBJ2-4; 10 bases align to TRBD2. This CDR3 is built from 13 residues. Looked up from germline, CDR1 is MNHEY and CDR2 is SVGAGI. CDR3 loop: CANPRERGGNRGF. The CDR3 DNA reads as TGTGCCAATCCCCGAGAGCGGGGGGGGAACCGAGGGTTC.

A few counts support this clone. This chain links TRBV9 with TRBJ2-3; 8 bases align to TRBD2. There are 16 residues in the CDR3. Germline loops: CDR1 SGDLS, CDR2 YYNGEE. Trimming took 4 bases from V and 5 from J; bases not matched to a gene: 12. The CDR3 reads CASSNDAAGGGDTQYF. The CDR3 DNA reads as TGTGCCAGCAGCAACGATGCGGCGGGGGGCGGAGATACGCAGTATTTT. Full variable domain (remainder filled in from reference TRBV9 and TRBJ2-3): DSGVTQTPKHLITATGQRVTLRCSPRSGDLSVYWYQQSLDQGLQFLIQYYNGEERAKGNILERFSAQQFPDLHSELNLSSLELGDSALYFCASSNDAAGGGDTQYFGPGTRLTVL.

This sequence joins TRBV19 and TRBJ2-2, with D uncertain. V was shortened by 5 bases and J by 0 bases, with 10 bases between the two germline ends. CDR3 length: 15 amino acids. The germline V gene encodes CDR1 LNHDA and CDR2 SQIVND (reference sequence). The CDR3 spells CASSPLGANTGELFF. In DNA form, the CDR3 reads TGTGCCAGTAGTCCCCTCGGAGCGAACACCGGGGAGCTGTTTTTT.

The rearrangement links TRBV28 to TRBJ1-2, with D maybe TRBD1 (6 bases). CDR1 MDHEN and CDR2 SYDVKM come from the germline V gene. The V gene lost 5 bases and the J gene lost 10 bases, with 20 bases spanning the gap. The CDR3 consists of 14 residues. This chain's CDR3 is CASSARTEGTYYTF. In nucleotides, the CDR3 is TGTGCCAGCAGTGCTAGGACAGAGGGGACCTACTACACCTTC.

The chain is built from TRBV9 and TRBJ1-2; 9 bases fit TRBD1. This CDR3 is 13 amino acids long. The ends lost 3 bases at V and 7 bases at J; junction bases unmatched: 4. Germline V gene lookup returns CDR1 SGDLS and CDR2 YYNGEE. DNA for the CDR3: TGTGCCAGCAGCGAAGGACAGGGGTCTGGCTACACCTTC. This codes for CASSEGQGSGYTF.

This clone was seen more than once but under ten times. The chain has TRBV7-3 and TRBJ2-7, with D maybe TRBD1 (5 bases). V lost 5 bases and J 2 bases, leaving 13 bases between the germline ends. This CDR3 has 14 residues. The germline CDR1 and CDR2 sequences are SGHTA and FQGTGA. The CDR3 DNA follows: TGTGCCAGCAGCGGACATCTACCCCCCTACGAGCAGTACTTC. It is translated as CASSGHLPPYEQYF. Drawing the rest from reference TRBV7-3 and TRBJ2-7, the complete variable domain is GAGVSQTPSNKVTEKGKYVELRCDPISGHTALYWYRQSLGQGPEFLIYFQGTGAADDSGLPNDRFFAVRPEGSVSTLKIQRTERGDSAVYLCASSGHLPPYEQYFGPGTRLTVT.

The rearrangement links TRBV6-1 to TRBJ2-7; TRBD2 aligns across 8 bases. The ends lost 8 bases at V and 3 bases at J; junction bases unmatched: 9. This CDR3 spans 14 amino acids. The germline gives CDR1 MNHNS, CDR2 SASEGT. The CDR3 coding sequence is TGTGCCAGCGGAGTTAGCGGGGCATTCTACGAGCAGTACTTC. It specifies CASGVSGAFYEQYF.

This clone was seen once. The chain recombines TRBV29-1 with TRBJ1-4, with TRBD1 as a possible D gene (6 bases). The CDR3 consists of 15 residues. Trimming pared 3 bases from V and 3 bases from J, leaving 14 bases between. From germline, CDR1 is SQVTM and CDR2 ANQGSEA. As DNA, the CDR3 is TGCAGCGTTGACCTGTCAGGGGCCCCTAATGAAAAACTGTTTTTT. Protein sequence: CSVDLSGAPNEKLFF.

This clone was observed a few times. The rearrangement links TRBV30 to TRBJ2-2; possible D gene TRBD1, 6 bases. The CDR3 has 12 amino acids. Trimming took off 5 bases at V and 6 bases at J, with 10 bases between the two ends. CDR1 GTSNPN and CDR2 SVGIG come from the germline V gene (reference sequence). This CDR3 is CAWAGAAGELFF. Here the CDR3 DNA reads TGTGCCTGGGCAGGGGCGGCCGGGGAGCTGTTTTTT. Variable domain in full (rest from reference TRBV30 and TRBJ2-2): SQTIHQWPATLVQPVGSPLSLECTVEGTSNPNLYWYRQAAGRGLQLLFYSVGIGQISSEVPQNLSASRPQDRQFILSSKKLLLSDSGFYLCAWAGAAGELFFGEGSRLTVL.

The rearrangement joins TRBV2 to TRBJ2-3, with 7 bases that match TRBD1. There are 16 residues in the CDR3. Trimming at V came to 6 bases and at J to 2 bases, leaving 11 bases not matched to a gene. CDR1 is SNHLY and CDR2 is FYNNEI in the germline V gene. Written as DNA, the CDR3 is TGTGCCAGCAGGGCAGGGGACAGCTACCTCACAGATACGCAGTATTTT. Translation: CASRAGDSYLTDTQYF. Looking up the rest from reference TRBV2 and TRBJ2-3 gives the full variable domain: EPEVTQTPSHQVTQMGQEVILRCVPISNHLYFYWYRQILGQKVEFLVSFYNNEISEKSEIFDDQFSVERPDGSNFTLKIRSTKLEDSAMYFCASRAGDSYLTDTQYFGPGTRLTVL.

The chain recombines TRBV4-3 with TRBJ2-6, with D perhaps matching TRBD1 (5 bases). The V end was cut by 1 base, the J end by 2 bases, with 9 bases between. This CDR3 has 16 residues. Germline-derived CDR1 and CDR2 are LGHNA and YSLEER. CDR3 sequence: CASSQGWGAGANVLTF. In nucleotides, the CDR3 is TGCGCCAGCAGCCAAGGCTGGGGCGCTGGGGCCAACGTCCTGACTTTC.

The chain is built from TRBV2 and TRBJ1-5; 8 bases align to TRBD1. The germline gives CDR1 SNHLY, CDR2 FYNNEI. The V segment lost 6 bases and the J segment 7 bases; nucleotides outside the gene matches: 8. This CDR3 region has 14 residues. As DNA, the CDR3 is TGTGCCAGCAGGGCTCAGGGGGCAGGACAGCCCCAGCATTTT. Its translation: CASRAQGAGQPQHF.

The chain links TRBV2 to TRBJ2-7, with D tentatively TRBD2 (6 bases). The CDR3 contains 16 residues. V was shortened by 5 bases and J by 0 bases, with 17 bases between the two germline ends. Germline V lookup: CDR1 SNHLY, CDR2 FYNNEI. The CDR3 sequence: CASSPFGAGNSYEQYF. CDR3 sequence (DNA): TGTGCCAGCAGTCCCTTCGGGGCGGGGAACTCCTACGAGCAGTACTTC. Using reference TRBV2 and TRBJ2-7 for the parts outside the CDR3, the full variable domain is EPEVTQTPSHQVTQMGQEVILRCVPISNHLYFYWYRQILGQKVEFLVSFYNNEISEKSEIFDDQFSVERPDGSNFTLKIRSTKLEDSAMYFCASSPFGAGNSYEQYFGPGTRLTVT.

The chain uses TRBV6-6 and TRBJ1-5; the D is unclear. Looked up from germline, CDR1 is MNHNY and CDR2 is SVGAGI (reference sequence). Trimming took off 3 bases at V and 7 bases at J, with 7 bases between the two ends. This CDR3 contains 12 residues. CDR3: CASSYFGQPQHF. CDR3 sequence (DNA): TGTGCCAGCAGTTATTTTGGGCAGCCCCAGCATTTT.

The J gene is TRBJ2-3, the V gene TRBV4-3; 11 bases fit TRBD2. V shed 0 bases, J shed 1 base, and the junction held 6 bases outside the gene matches. The CDR3 has 18 residues. Germline V lookup: CDR1 LGHNA, CDR2 YSLEER. CDR3 sequence (DNA): TGCGCCAGCAGCCAAGATTCCCAACTAGCGGGGGGCACAGATACGCAGTATTTT. Protein: CASSQDSQLAGGTDTQYF.